This TCR beta chain was recovered during a study of blood T cell repertoires in COVID-19. Turning to the study itself: From T cells, B-cell-depleted T cells, or PBMCs came the material, which was cDNA or gDNA.

The data were produced by immunoSEQ multiplex PCR, yet TCRdb's version contains in-frame clones alone and is incomplete. The sample consists of fewer than 350,000 clones, 89% of them appearing once. Recovered status in Cohort 3 required two negative PCRs, clearance, or symptom resolution. The source of this sequence is a man in his 60s who had recovered from COVID-19. The material sequenced was PBMCs or T cells enriched from blood (not recorded which).

The DNA for the CDR3 is TGCGCCAGCAGCCCCCGATGGGCGGGGGGGGAGACCCAGTACTTC. Protein: CASSPRWAGGETQYF. V is TRBV5-1 and J is TRBJ2-5; TRBD2 matches at 9 bases. CDR1 is SGHRS and CDR2 is YFSETQ in the germline V gene. CDR3 length: 15 residues. V gave up 4 bases and J gave up 5 bases; unmatched junction bases: 9.